This is a list of T cell receptor beta chains from one sample in a study of shared clonotypes between healthy human individuals. Produced via immunoSEQ multiplex PCR; TCRdb's table is partial and in-frame only. Seen here are 2 million to 2.5 million clones, 90% to 97% observed once, and the top ten hold approximately 0.13%. What was sequenced was naive CD4+ T cells sorted from blood. These receptors were taken from a man aged 18 to 30 in good health. Both conserved end residues are part of each CDR3.

>TRBV5-1|TRBJ2-3
CASSLQVASTDTQYF
>TRBV10-3|TRBJ2-3
CAISGGTGEDTQYF
>TRBV19|TRBJ1-5
CASTMILSNQPQHF
>TRBV27|TRBJ2-6
CASSLRGMDRTGANVLTF
>TRBV15|TRBJ1-3
CATSRDRGSSGNTIYF
>TRBV2|TRBJ1-4
CASTFQTVSEKLFF
>TRBV7-8|TRBJ2-2
CASSLTSGGNTGELFF
>TRBV2|TRBJ1-3
CASSERDRPLSGNTIYF
>TRBV19|TRBJ2-2
CASSIASLANTGELFF
>TRBV9|TRBJ2-5
CASSATRGPETQYF
>TRBV27|TRBJ1-5
CASSNRVGSNQPQHF
>TRBV19|TRBJ1-1
CASIPAGITEAFF
>TRBV10-3|TRBJ1-1
CAISLDSNTEAFF
>TRBV18|TRBJ1-3
CASSPQGNRIGNTIYF
>TRBV29-1|TRBJ2-7
CSVLLPDYEQYF
>TRBV9|TRBJ2-5
CASSVQGAETQYF
>TRBV27|TRBJ2-7
CASSPRGRHEQYF
>TRBV11-2|TRBJ2-3
CASSLVVGRGGTDTQYF
>TRBV9|TRBJ2-5
CASSAKNREPGLETQYF
>TRBV30|TRBJ1-6
CAWSPLGRVDDSPLHF
>TRBV28|TRBJ1-2
CATSGGGGYGYTF
>TRBV5-1|TRBJ2-7
CASSLVGQGDEQYF
>TRBV5-4|TRBJ1-1
CASSTTGTASEAFF
>TRBV11-2|TRBJ2-1
CASSSIYRDNEQFF
>TRBV5-1|TRBJ2-7
CASSNTGGITYEQYF
>TRBV2|TRBJ2-3
CASSDTLVAGTLTDTQYF
>TRBV25-1|TRBJ1-4
CASSEQRTTNEKLFF
>TRBV29-1|TRBJ1-3
CSVESGDGNTIYF
>TRBV28|-
CASSSGPRRYEQYF
>TRBV9|TRBJ2-1
CASSVGSSGPYNEQFF
>TRBV30|TRBJ1-3
CAWSGRDSGNTIYF
>TRBV5-1|TRBJ2-1
CASSLAGASNYNEQFF
>TRBV27|TRBJ1-2
CASSLLQGTDGYTF
>TRBV2|TRBJ1-1
CASRGQGITEAFF
>TRBV7-9|TRBJ1-3
CASPGGASSGNTIYF
>TRBV6-5|TRBJ2-7
CASIGTMPYEQYF
>TRBV7-2|TRBJ2-7
CASSLGLADYEQYF